This T cell receptor (beta chain) was recorded in a study of T cell repertoires in cytomegalovirus infection. The overall study: Signatures in public TCR beta sequences pointed to both CMV infection and matching HLA type.

As concerns this clonotype: Its antigen is unknown. With a much larger clone just one base away, this may be a read error.

TCRdb re-derived calls from the reads in MiXCR, one entry per CDR3 protein. The data contain 900,000 to 950,000 distinct CDR3 sequences, about a third of them seen just once; the ten biggest clones take up 13%. This sequence originates from a human donor in good health (CMV status not recorded). Some clones in this sample may be carry-over from other donors' samples. Material: cultured CD8+ T cells from PBMCs, obtained from culture after CMV antigen stimulation.

The chain's CDR3 is CASSFSKDSLYKEQFF. The DNA of the CDR3 is TGTGCCAGCAGCTTTAGTAAGGACAGCCTTTACAAAGAGCAGTTCTTC. The V call is TRBV7-4, the J call TRBJ2-1; D might be TRBD1 (6 bases). Germline V gives CDR1 SGHVT, CDR2 SQSDAQ. CDR3 length equals 16 residues.